This T cell receptor (beta chain) was captured by sequencing in a study of T cells in Graves' hyperthyroidism and ophthalmopathy. TCR beta CDR3 sequences were amplified from RNA transcripts. The TCR CDR3 was amplified in a first-round RT-PCR using the HTBI primer set. Each CDR3 protein is one row after TCRdb ran MiXCR on the multiplex PCR reads. The table shows around 350,000 distinct CDR3 sequences, with 15% to 20% occurring only once. In the case of this clonotype: Its antigen remains unknown.

V gave up 2 bases and J gave up 8 bases, with 15 bases separating them. Germline-derived CDR1 and CDR2 are SEHNR and FQNEAQ (reference sequence). The CDR3 contains 14 residues. Findings and caveats of the study: Blood also contained most expanded thyroid clonotypes above 0.001.

Sequences were obtained from blood. The chain uses TRBV7-9 and TRBJ1-2, with D hard to call. This clonotype originated in a woman between 18 and 29 years old with Graves' hyperthyroidism. Here the CDR3 reads CASSLYLPAGGYTF. The CDR3 nucleotides read TGTGCCAGCAGCTTATACCTCCCGGCCGGAGGCTACACCTTC.